This T cell receptor beta chain was captured by sequencing in a study of cytomegalovirus exposure and HLA in healthy donors. As to this clone: Its cognate antigen is unknown.

With 60 Vbeta and 13 Jbeta primers, the PCR was carried out. Under the authors' procedure: A later analysis counted roughly 74 million unique TCR beta chains, around 10 million shared. Sequenced by immunoSEQ multiplex PCR; TCRdb stores in-frame clones only, minus some. V and J calls plus clone size are reproduced from that table; the DNA served to infer D and trimming. Of over 55,000 clones listed, around 85% are singletons. Findings of the study overall: With later analysis, a missense DCLRE1C variant became linked to TCR beta V- and J-gene trimming.

Trimming cost V 3 bases and J 0 bases; bases outside gene matches: 7. Per the germline V gene, CDR1 is SEHNR and CDR2 is FQNEAQ (reference sequence). This CDR3 is built from 17 residues. The chain has TRBV7-9 and TRBJ2-3; 9 bases match TRBD2. The sample comprised PBMCs. The TCR comes from a man between 40 and 49 years old in good health and CMV-seronegative. This CDR3 reads CASSFHLAGASTDTQYF. CDR3 nucleotide sequence: TGTGCCAGCAGCTTTCACTTAGCGGGGGCTAGCACAGATACGCAGTATTTT.